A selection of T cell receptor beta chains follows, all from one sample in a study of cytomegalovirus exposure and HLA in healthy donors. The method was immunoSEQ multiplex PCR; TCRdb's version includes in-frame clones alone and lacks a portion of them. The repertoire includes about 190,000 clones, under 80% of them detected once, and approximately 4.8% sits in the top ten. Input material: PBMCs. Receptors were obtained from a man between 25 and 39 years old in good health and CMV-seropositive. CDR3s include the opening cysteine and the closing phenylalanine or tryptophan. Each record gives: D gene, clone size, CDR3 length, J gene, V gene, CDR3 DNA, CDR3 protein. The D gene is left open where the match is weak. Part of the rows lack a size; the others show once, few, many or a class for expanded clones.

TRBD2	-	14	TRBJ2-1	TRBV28	TGTGCCACCGGGGGGGGCGGGACCTACAATGAGCAGTTCTTC	CATGGGGTYNEQFF
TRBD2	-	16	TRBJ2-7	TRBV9	TGTGCCAGCAGCCCCCAGGGAGGGACTAGCGACTACGAGCAGTACTTC	CASSPQGGTSDYEQYF
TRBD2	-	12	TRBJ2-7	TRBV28	TGTGCCAGCGGGGGGACTATTCGCGAGCAGTACTTC	CASGGTIREQYF
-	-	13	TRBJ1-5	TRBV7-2	TGTGCCAGCAGCTTAGACAGGTATCAGCCCCAGCATTTT	CASSLDRYQPQHF
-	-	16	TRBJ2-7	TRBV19	TGTGCCAGTAGTATAGACGGACAAGCAAGCTCCTACGAGCAGTACTTC	CASSIDGQASSYEQYF
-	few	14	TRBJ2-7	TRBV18	TGTGCCAGCTCACCGGAGAGAGGTTCCTACGAGCAGTACTTC	CASSPERGSYEQYF
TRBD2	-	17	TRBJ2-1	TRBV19	TGTGCCAGTAGTATAAAGAGGCTAGCGGGTCTCTACAATGAGCAGTTCTTC	CASSIKRLAGLYNEQFF
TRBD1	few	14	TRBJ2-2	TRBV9	TGTGCCAGCAGCGGCAGGGGGCAGGCCGGGGAGCTGTTTTTT	CASSGRGQAGELFF
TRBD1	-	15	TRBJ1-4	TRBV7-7	TGTGCTAGCAGCTTGGGGACAGGCATGGCAGAAAAACTGTTTTTT	CASSLGTGMAEKLFF
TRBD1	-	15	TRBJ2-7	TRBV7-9	TGTGCCAGCAGCTTCGGACAGGCCCGCTCCTACGAGCAGTACTTC	CASSFGQARSYEQYF
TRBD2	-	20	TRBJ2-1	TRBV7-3	TGTGCCAGCAGCTTCCGGACTAGCGGGAGGAGGGCGAACAGGTACAATGAGCAGTTCTTC	CASSFRTSGRRANRYNEQFF
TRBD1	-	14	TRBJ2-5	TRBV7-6	TGTGCCAGCAGCTTAGGAAGACAGGGGGAGACCCAGTACTTC	CASSLGRQGETQYF
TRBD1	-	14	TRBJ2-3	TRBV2	TGTGCCAGCAGCTTGACAGGGCTCACAGATACGCAGTATTTT	CASSLTGLTDTQYF
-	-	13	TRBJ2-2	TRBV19	TGTGCCAGTAGTGCGGCAGGGACCGGGGAGCTGTTTTTT	CASSAAGTGELFF
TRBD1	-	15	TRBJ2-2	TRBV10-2	TGCGCCAGCAGTCCTTACCGGGACAGGAGGGTCGAGCTGTTTTTT	CASSPYRDRRVELFF
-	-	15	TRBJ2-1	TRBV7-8	TGTGCCAGCAGCTTACGTGACAATCCCTACAATGAGCAGTTCTTC	CASSLRDNPYNEQFF
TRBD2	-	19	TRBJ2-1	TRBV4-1	TGCGCCAGCAGCCAAGACGCCCCCCGAGTAGCGGGAGCAGTAAATGAGCAGTTCTTC	CASSQDAPRVAGAVNEQFF
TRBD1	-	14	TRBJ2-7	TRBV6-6	TGTGCCAGCAGTCCCCGGGACAGGTCCTACGAGCAGTACTTC	CASSPRDRSYEQYF
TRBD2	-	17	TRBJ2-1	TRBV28	TGTGCCAGCAGTTCCCCGGGCGGGAGGGATAAGCCAAGTGAGCAGTTCTTC	CASSSPGGRDKPSEQFF
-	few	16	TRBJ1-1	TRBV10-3	TGTGCCATCAGTGAGTCGCCACAGGACATGAACACTGAAGCTTTCTTT	CAISESPQDMNTEAFF
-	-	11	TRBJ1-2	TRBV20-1	TGCAGTGCTAGAGATAGGTCAGCTAGGCAGTTC	CSARDRSARQF
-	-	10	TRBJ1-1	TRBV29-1	TGCAGCGGCCGCGGGACTGAAGCTTTCTTT	CSGRGTEAFF